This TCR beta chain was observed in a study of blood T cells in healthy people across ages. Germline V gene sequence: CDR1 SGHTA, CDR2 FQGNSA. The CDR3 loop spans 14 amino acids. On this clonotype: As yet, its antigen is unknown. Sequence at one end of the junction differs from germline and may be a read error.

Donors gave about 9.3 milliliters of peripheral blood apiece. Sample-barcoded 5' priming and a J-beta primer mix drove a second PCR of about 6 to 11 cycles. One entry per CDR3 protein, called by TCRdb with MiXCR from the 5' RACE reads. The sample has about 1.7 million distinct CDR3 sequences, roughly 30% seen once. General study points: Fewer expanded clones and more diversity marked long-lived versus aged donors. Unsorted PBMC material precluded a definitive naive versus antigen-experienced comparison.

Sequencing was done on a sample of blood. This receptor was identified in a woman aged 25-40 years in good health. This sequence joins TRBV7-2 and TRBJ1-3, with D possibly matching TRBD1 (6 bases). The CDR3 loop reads CANSLGGPRNTIYF. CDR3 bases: TGTGCCAACAGCTTAGGGGGTCCGCGGAACACCATATATTTT.